The text below deals with one T cell receptor (beta chain). This specimen comes from a study of blood T cell repertoires in COVID-19. In the study overall: Sites across the United States, Italy and Spain contributed samples from acute and convalescent COVID-19.

The protocol was immunoSEQ multiplex PCR, while the TCRdb copy is restricted to in-frame clones and leaves out a portion. The data hold roughly 250,000 clones, with 65% to 85% observed a single time. Trimming took off 0 bases at V and 5 bases at J, with 11 bases between the two ends. CDR1 is SGDLS and CDR2 is YYNGEE in the germline V gene. This CDR3 has 15 amino acids. This TCR was recovered from a woman in her 40s with active or convalescent COVID-19. The specimen sequenced was peripheral blood. The chain recombines TRBV9 with TRBJ2-2; D gene unclear. The CDR3 loop reads CASSVEISRTGELFF. CDR3 nucleotides: TGTGCCAGCAGCGTAGAAATCTCGAGGACCGGGGAGCTGTTTTTT.